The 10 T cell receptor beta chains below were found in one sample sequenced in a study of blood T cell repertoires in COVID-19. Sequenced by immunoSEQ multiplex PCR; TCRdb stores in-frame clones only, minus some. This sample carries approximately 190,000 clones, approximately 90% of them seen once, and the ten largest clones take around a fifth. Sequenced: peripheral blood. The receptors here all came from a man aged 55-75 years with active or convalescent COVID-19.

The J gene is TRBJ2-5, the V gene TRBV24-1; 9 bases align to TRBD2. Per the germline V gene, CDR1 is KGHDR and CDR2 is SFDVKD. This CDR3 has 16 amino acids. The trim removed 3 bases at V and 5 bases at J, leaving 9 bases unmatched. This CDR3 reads CATSDPRGGARETQYF. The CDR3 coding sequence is TGTGCCACCAGTGATCCCCGCGGGGGGGCCAGGGAGACCCAGTACTTC.

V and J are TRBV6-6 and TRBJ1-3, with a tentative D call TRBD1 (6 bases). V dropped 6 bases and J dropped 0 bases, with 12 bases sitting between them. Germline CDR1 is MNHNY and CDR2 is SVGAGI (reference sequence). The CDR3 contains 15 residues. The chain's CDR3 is CASSQDRTSGNTIYF. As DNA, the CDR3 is TGTGCCAGCAGCCAAGACAGGACCTCTGGAAACACCATATATTTT.

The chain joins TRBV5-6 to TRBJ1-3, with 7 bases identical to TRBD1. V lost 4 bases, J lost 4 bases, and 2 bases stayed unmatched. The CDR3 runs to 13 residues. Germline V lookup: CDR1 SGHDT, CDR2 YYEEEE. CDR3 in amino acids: CASSHRGGNTIYF. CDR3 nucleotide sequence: TGTGCCAGCAGCCACAGGGGAGGAAACACCATATATTTT.

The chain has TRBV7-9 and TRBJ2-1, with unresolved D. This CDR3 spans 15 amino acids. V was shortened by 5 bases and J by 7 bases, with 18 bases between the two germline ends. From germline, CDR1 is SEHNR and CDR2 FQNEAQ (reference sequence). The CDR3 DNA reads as TGTGCCAGCAGCCCGCCTGGGCTGGCCTTAAATGAGCAGTTCTTC. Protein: CASSPPGLALNEQFF.

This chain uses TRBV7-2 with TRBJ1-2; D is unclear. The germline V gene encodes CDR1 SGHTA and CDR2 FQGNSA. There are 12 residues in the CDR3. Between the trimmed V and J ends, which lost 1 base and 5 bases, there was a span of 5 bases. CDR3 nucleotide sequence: TGTGCCAGCAGCTTAGACAGATATGGCTACACCTTC. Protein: CASSLDRYGYTF.

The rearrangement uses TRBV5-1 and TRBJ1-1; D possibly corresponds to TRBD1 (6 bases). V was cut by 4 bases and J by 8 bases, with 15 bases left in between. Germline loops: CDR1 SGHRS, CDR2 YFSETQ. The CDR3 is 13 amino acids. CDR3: CASSLRDIGEAFF. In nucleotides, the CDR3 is TGCGCCAGCAGCCTACGGGACATTGGGGAAGCTTTCTTT.

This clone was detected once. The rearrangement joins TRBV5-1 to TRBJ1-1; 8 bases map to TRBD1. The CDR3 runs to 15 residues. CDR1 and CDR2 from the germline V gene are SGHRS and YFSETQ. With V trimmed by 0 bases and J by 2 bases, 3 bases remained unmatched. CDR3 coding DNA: TGCGCCAGCAGCTTGGGTACAGGGGGAAACACTGAAGCTTTCTTT. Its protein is CASSLGTGGNTEAFF. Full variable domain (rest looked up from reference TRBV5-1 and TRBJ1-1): KAGVTQTPRYLIKTRGQQVTLSCSPISGHRSVSWYQQTPGQGLQFLFEYFSETQRNKGNFPGRFSGRQFSNSRSEMNVSTLELGDSALYLCASSLGTGGNTEAFFGQGTRLTVV.

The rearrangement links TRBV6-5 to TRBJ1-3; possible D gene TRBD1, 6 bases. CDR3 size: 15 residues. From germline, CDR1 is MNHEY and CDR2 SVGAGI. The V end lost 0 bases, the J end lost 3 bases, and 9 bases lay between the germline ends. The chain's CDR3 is CASSYSGQYGNTIYF. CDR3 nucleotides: TGTGCCAGCAGTTACTCTGGACAGTATGGAAACACCATATATTTT.

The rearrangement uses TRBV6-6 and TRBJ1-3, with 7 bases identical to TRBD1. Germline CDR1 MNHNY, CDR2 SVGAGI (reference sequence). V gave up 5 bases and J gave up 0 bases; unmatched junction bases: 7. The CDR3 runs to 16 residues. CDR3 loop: CASSRPTGSSGNTIYF. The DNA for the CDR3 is TGTGCCAGCAGTCGCCCGACAGGGTCCTCTGGAAACACCATATATTTT.

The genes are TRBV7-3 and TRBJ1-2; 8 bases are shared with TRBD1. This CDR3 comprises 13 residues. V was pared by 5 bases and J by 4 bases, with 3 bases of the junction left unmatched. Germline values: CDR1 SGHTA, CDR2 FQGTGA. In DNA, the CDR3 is TGTGCCAGCAGCCTACAGGGGGGCTATGGCTACACCTTC. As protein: CASSLQGGYGYTF.